This T cell receptor beta chain was captured in a study of CD8+CD57+ T cells in acquired aplastic anemia. Across the study: An average of roughly 2.9 ug of DNA was obtained from sorted CD4+ and CD8+ cells. Findings and limits, study-wide: Patients and controls shared some 30 CD8+ CDR3 sequences.

This clonotype was recorded many times. The antigen remains undetermined. Patients selected for sequencing had displayed CD8+CD57+ cell expansion by flow cytometry. Every patient presented with severe acquired aplastic anemia. No patient had been given any therapy when blood was sampled. Genomic DNA, serving as template, underwent TCR beta VDJ and CDR3 profiling. Using its own MiXCR run on the reads, TCRdb lists one record per CDR3 protein. The data contain around 160,000 distinct CDR3 sequences, 40% to 50% of them singletons. V lost 4 bases and J lost 7, with 14 bases in between. Germline CDR1 reads SGHRS; CDR2 reads YFSETQ. The CDR3 has 14 residues.

Sequenced sample: sorted CD4+, CD8+, or CD8+CD57+ T cells (not recorded which) from PBMCs. The chain links TRBV5-1 to TRBJ1-4; weak D call: TRBD1 (5 bases). This TCR was sampled from a human donor with aplastic anemia. CDR3 sequence: CASSATDGGEKLFF. For the CDR3, the DNA is TGCGCCAGCAGCGCGACCGACGGGGGTGAAAAACTGTTTTTT.